This TCR beta chain was recovered during a study of blood T cell repertoires in COVID-19. The CDR3 covers 15 residues. Germline V CDR1 and CDR2: SQVTM, ANQGSEA. V trimming: 7 bases; J trimming: 6 bases; junction bases outside the gene matches: 12. The participants were between about 18 and 90 years old and came from under 25 US areas. Some clones are missing from TCRdb's copy, which holds only in-frame ones; the method was immunoSEQ multiplex PCR. The table includes hundreds of thousands of clones, around 86% detected once. The sequenced sample consisted of PBMCs or T cells enriched from blood (not recorded which). This clonotype originated in a young man who had recovered from COVID-19. The chain is built from TRBV29-1 and TRBJ2-5; 12 nucleotides align to TRBD1. The CDR3 region has the DNA TGCAGCGCCGAACCCCCGGGACAGGGGGCGCAGACCCAGTACTTC. Protein sequence: CSAEPPGQGAQTQYF.